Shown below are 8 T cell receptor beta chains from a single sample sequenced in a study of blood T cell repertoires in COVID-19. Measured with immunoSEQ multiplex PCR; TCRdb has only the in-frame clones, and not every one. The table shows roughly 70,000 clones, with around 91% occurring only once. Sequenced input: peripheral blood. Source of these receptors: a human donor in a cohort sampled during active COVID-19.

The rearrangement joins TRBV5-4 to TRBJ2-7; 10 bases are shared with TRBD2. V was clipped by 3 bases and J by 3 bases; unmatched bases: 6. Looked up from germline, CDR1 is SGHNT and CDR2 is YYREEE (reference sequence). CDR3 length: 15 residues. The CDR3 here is CASSYFLAGGYEQYF. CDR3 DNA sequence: TGTGCCAGCAGCTATTTTTTAGCGGGGGGCTACGAGCAGTACTTC.

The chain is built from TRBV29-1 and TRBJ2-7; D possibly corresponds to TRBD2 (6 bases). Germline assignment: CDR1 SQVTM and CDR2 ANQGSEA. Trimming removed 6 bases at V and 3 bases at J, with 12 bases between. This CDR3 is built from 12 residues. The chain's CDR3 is CSVGDGSYEQYF. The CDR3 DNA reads TGCAGCGTCGGGGACGGGAGCTACGAGCAGTACTTC.

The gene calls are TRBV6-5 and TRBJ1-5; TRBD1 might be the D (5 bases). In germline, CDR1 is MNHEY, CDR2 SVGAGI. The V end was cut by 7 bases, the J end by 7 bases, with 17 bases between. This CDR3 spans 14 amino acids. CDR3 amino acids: CASNPSGFDQPQHF. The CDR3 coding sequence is TGTGCCAGCAACCCCTCAGGGTTCGACCAGCCCCAGCATTTT.

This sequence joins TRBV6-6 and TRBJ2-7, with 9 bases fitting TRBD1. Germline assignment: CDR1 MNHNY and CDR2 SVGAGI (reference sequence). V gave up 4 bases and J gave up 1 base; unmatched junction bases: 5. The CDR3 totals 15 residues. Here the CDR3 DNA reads TGTGCCAGCAGTTTTACGACAGGGGGATCCTACGAGCAGTACTTC. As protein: CASSFTTGGSYEQYF.

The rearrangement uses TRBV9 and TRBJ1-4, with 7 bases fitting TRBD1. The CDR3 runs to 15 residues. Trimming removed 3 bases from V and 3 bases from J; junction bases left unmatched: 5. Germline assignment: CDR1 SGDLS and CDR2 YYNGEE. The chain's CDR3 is CASSASGGANEKLFF. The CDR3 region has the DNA TGTGCCAGCAGCGCCTCAGGGGGTGCTAATGAAAAACTGTTTTTT.

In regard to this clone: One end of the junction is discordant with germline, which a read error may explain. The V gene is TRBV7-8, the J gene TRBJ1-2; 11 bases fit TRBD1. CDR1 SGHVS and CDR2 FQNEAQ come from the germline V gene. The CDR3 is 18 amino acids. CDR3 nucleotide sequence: TGTGCCAGCTGCTTATTTCGGGGGGGGGACAGGGGGAACTATGGCTACACCTTC. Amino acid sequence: CASCLFRGGDRGNYGYTF.

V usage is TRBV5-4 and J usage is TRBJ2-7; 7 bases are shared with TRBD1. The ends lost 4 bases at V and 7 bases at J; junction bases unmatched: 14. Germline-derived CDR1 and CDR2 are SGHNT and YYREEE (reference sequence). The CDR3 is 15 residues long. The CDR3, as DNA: TGTGCCAGCAGCGAAGAAGGGACAGAGTTTTATGAGCAGTACTTC. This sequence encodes CASSEEGTEFYEQYF.

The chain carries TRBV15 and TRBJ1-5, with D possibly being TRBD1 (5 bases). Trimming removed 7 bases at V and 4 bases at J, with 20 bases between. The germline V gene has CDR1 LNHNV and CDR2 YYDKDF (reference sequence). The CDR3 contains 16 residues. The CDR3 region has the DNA TGTGCCACCACCACCGGAAGGGGCGTTCGGAATCAGCCCCAGCATTTT. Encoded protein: CATTTGRGVRNQPQHF.